This T cell receptor beta chain was sequenced during a study of OX40 agonist ivuxolimab in advanced cancers. Sequencing used immunoSEQ multiplex PCR; TCRdb keeps in-frame clones, though not all of them. The repertoire holds about 28,000 clones, with 75% to 95% as singletons. This clone was found once. This CDR3 spans 14 amino acids. Germline lookup yields CDR1 SGHTS and CDR2 YDEGEE. Trimming stripped 0 bases from V and 1 base from J, with 6 bases between. This specimen was CD4+ or CD8+ T cells sorted from blood, taken in a trial of the OX40 agonist ivuxolimab. The sequence derives from an adult with an advanced solid tumor such as melanoma, head and neck, liver or kidney cancer. The J gene is TRBJ2-3, the V gene TRBV5-8; D is unresolved. CDR3 in amino acids: CASSLVSGTDTQYF. CDR3 bases: TGTGCCAGCAGCTTGGTGAGCGGCACAGATACGCAGTATTTT.